This T cell receptor (beta chain) was obtained from a study of T cells in Graves' hyperthyroidism and ophthalmopathy (dated by TCRdb to about 2019). Regarding the complete study: Peripheral blood samples were taken at the time of initial diagnosis, prior to any treatment. To identify TCR V-J signatures that set the groups apart, the researchers used a discovery cohort of 100 patients, made up of fewer than 50 with Graves' ophthalmopathy and some 58 with stable Graves' hyperthyroidism. Whether ophthalmopathy could be predicted prospectively was tested in an independent validation cohort made up of 18 to 20 hyperthyroidism patients plus 17 patients who later progressed to ophthalmopathy. The 95 to 100 discovery patients were randomly split 7:3 into training and test sets. In more than five Graves' hyperthyroidism patients, the study also compared T-cell repertoires from thyroid tissue with T-cell repertoires from blood. After blood sampling, hyperthyroidism patients were treated with methimazole at a starting dose of 30 mg daily, and ophthalmopathy patients were treated with high-dose intravenous methylprednisolone. The paper describes TCR Vbeta CDR3 sequencing of around 140 peripheral blood samples, made up of 43 ophthalmopathy patients, more than 70 hyperthyroidism patients and roughly 17 progressor patients.

The full study reports these points: A model built on a 13 V-J signature distinguished ophthalmopathy from stable hyperthyroidism, reaching about 88% sensitivity and about 81% specificity in cross-validation and 80%/75% in testing. Most expanded thyroid clonotypes (frequency above 0.001) were also detected in blood, suggesting blood repertoires may reflect thyroid immune responses. During validation, the model predicted progression to ophthalmopathy a median of approximately 6.5 months ahead of onset, with roughly 65% sensitivity and about 75% specificity. No statistical method was used to fix the sample size in advance, and group allocation was not hidden from the investigators.

Amplification of TCR beta CDR3 regions was carried out from RNA transcripts. For the first round of RT-PCR on the TCR CDR3, the HTBI primer set was used together with the Qiagen OneStep RT-PCR kit. Libraries were constructed in a second round of multiplex PCR, after which size selection and purification were carried out. Paired-end sequencing of the libraries was performed with 100 bp reads on an Illumina HiSeq2000. The original pipeline was this. Raw data were processed with SOAPnuke, discarding reads with adapters, uncalled bases, mean Phred below 15, or no exact constant-primer or identifier match. COPE v1.2.5 was used to merge high-quality paired reads, and clonotypes were defined as unique nucleotide sequences. MiTCR v1.1 was used to align clonotypes to the IMGT TRBV, TRBD and TRBJ reference segments. Only V-J combinations with frequency above 0.0001, covering about 99% of repertoires, were analysed. The TCS score was defined as the ratio of F50 (clonal expansion) to E x V (chaos), calculated using BLOSUM62-based TCRdist between CDR3 peptides within each V-J. Welch's t-statistics and random forest reduced around 520 V-J features to 13, which were used in a naive Bayes classifier (R e1071). The public reads were quality trimmed at Q25 with fastp and then assembled into clones with MiXCR by TCRdb, keeping productive beta chains. Every entry covers one CDR3 protein and lists the most common genes and DNA from its rows. The V and J calls here are based on TCRdb, not the publication. In this sample the table shows roughly 500,000 distinct CDR3 sequences, 20% to 25% of which occur a single time. In total, the top ten clones hold about 49% of the sample.

Ophthalmopathy patients had moderately to severely active disease, Clinical Activity Score of at least 3, NOSPECS grade of at least 4, and duration under 3 months. Patients with uncontrolled infections, other autoimmune diseases, pregnancy or lactation were excluded. Diagnoses were based on clinical symptoms, serum thyroxine and TRAb, thyroid ultrasound and orbital computed tomography. PBMCs were separated from roughly 10 ml of fresh peripheral blood using Ficoll-Paque density gradient centrifugation. Trizol reagent was used to extract total RNA, and RNA quality was then checked on an Agilent 2100 Bioanalyzer. This clonotype came up a few times. Its cognate antigen has yet to be identified. No much larger clone is present one base from it, and per-base qualities are unavailable. The CDR3 sequence holds 14 residues, the cysteine and phenylalanine included. Of the read, only the CDR3 DNA is kept; its 42 bases are in frame from base 1. The junction shows trimming of 0 bases on V and 7 bases on J, plus 13 bases between the germline ends. CDR1 DFQATT and CDR2 SNEGSKA were looked up in the germline V gene (reference sequence).

The V gene is TRBV20-1 and the J gene is TRBJ1-3, and TRBD1 may be the D gene, going by 5 matching bases. Sequencing was carried out using blood. This clonotype was sampled from a woman aged 65 to 85 with Graves' ophthalmopathy. The CDR3 region: CSARDQGAVNTIYF. The base sequence is TGCAGTGCTAGAGATCAAGGGGCGGTGAACACCATATATTTT.